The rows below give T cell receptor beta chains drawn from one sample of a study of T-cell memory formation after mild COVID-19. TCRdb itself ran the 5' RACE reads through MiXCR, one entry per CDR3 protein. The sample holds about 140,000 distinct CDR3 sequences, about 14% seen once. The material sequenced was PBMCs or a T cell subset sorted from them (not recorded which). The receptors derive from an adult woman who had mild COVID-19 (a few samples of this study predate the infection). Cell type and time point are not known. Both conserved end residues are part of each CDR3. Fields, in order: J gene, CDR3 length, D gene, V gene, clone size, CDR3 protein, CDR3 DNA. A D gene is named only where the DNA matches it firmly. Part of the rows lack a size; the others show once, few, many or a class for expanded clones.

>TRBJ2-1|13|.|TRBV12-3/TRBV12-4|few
CASSLAEGNEQFF
TGTGCCAGCAGTTTAGCGGAGGGCAATGAGCAGTTCTTC
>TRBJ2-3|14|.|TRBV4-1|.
CASSPRRGGDTQYF
TGCGCCAGCAGCCCAAGGCGTGGGGGGGATACGCAGTATTTT
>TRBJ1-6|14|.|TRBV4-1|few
CASSLWGSESPLHF
TGCGCCAGCAGCCTCTGGGGTTCGGAATCACCCCTCCACTTT
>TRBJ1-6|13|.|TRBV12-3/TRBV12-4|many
CASSPDRDSPLHF
TGTGCCAGCAGTCCGGACAGAGATTCACCCCTCCACTTT
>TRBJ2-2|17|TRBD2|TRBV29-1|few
CSVVSSASGSSVGELFF
TGCAGCGTTGTTAGTTCGGCTAGCGGGAGCTCCGTGGGGGAGCTGTTTTTT
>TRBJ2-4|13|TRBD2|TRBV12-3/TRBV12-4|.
CASSQGLAGVGYF
TGTGCCAGCAGTCAGGGACTAGCGGGGGTGGGGTACTTC
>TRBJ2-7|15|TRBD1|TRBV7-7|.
CASSSAPGQGYEQYF
TGTGCCAGCAGCTCTGCCCCGGGACAGGGCTACGAGCAGTACTTC
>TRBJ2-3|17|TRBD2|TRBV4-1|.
CASSPWGAGASTDTQYF
TGCGCCAGCAGCCCCTGGGGAGCGGGAGCTAGCACAGATACGCAGTATTTT
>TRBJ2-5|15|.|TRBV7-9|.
CASSPARVERETQYF
TGTGCCAGCAGCCCCGCTAGGGTCGAGCGGGAGACCCAGTACTTC
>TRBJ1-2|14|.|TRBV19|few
CASLGQTHFYGYTF
TGTGCCAGTTTAGGACAGACACACTTCTATGGCTACACCTTC
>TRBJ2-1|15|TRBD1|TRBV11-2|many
CASSLGAGGYNEQFF
TGTGCCAGCAGTCTCGGGGCAGGGGGCTACAATGAGCAGTTCTTC
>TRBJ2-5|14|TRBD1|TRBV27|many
CASSETGGRETQYF
TGTGCCAGCAGTGAAACAGGGGGCCGCGAGACCCAGTACTTC
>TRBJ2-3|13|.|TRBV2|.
CASSEYVTDTQYF
TGTGCCAGCAGTGAATATGTGACAGATACGCAGTATTTT
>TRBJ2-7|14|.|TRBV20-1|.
CSARGLPRDYEQYF
TGCAGTGCTAGAGGACTCCCCCGGGACTACGAGCAGTACTTC
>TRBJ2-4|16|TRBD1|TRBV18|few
CASSPRTGSAHNIQYF
TGTGCCAGCTCACCACGGACAGGGTCGGCCCATAACATTCAGTACTTC
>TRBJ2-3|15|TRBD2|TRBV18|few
CASSPSGSSTDTQYF
TGTGCCAGCTCACCTAGCGGGAGTTCCACAGATACGCAGTATTTT
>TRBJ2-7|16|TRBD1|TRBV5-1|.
CASSLDPRQGGNEQYF
TGCGCCAGCAGCCTTGACCCAAGACAGGGGGGAAACGAGCAGTACTTC
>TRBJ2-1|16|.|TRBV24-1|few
CATSEYGRSSYNEQFF
TGTGCCACCAGTGAGTATGGCCGGAGCTCCTACAATGAGCAGTTCTTC
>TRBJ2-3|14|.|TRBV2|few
CASSEGGLTDTQYF
TGTGCCAGCAGTGAAGGCGGACTCACAGATACGCAGTATTTT
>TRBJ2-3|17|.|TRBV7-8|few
CASHEGRWLASTDTQYF
TGTGCCAGCCACGAGGGGAGGTGGCTTGCTAGCACAGATACGCAGTATTTT
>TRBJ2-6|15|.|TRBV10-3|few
CAISYQGAGANVLTF
TGTGCCATCAGTTACCAGGGAGCTGGGGCCAACGTCCTGACTTTC
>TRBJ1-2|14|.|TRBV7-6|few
CASSLGGPRYGYTF
TGTGCCAGCAGCTTAGGGGGCCCGCGCTATGGCTACACCTTC
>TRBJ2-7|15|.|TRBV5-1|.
CASSNGDGYSYEQYF
TGCGCCAGCAGCAACGGGGACGGATACTCCTACGAGCAGTACTTC
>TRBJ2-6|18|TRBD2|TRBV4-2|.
CASSQVPSGRLGANVLTF
TGTGCCAGCAGCCAAGTTCCTAGCGGGAGGCTTGGGGCCAACGTCCTGACTTTC
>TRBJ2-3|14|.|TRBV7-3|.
CASSLGLVTDTQYF
TGTGCCAGCAGTTTAGGGTTGGTGACAGATACGCAGTATTTT
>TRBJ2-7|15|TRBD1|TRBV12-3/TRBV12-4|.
CASSLNGDRGDEQYF
TGTGCCAGCAGTTTAAATGGGGACAGGGGTGACGAGCAGTACTTC
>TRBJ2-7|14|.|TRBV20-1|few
CSAPTLEGSYEQYF
TGCAGTGCCCCGACCTTAGAAGGCTCCTACGAGCAGTACTTC
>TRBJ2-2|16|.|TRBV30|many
CAWSGNRGYNTGELFF
TGTGCCTGGAGTGGGAACCGGGGATATAACACCGGGGAGCTGTTTTTT
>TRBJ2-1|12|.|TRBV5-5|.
CASSLASGEQFF
TGTGCCAGCAGCTTGGCCTCGGGGGAGCAGTTCTTC
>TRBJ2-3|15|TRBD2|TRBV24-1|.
CATSRTSEVADTQYF
TGTGCCACCAGTCGGACTAGCGAGGTCGCAGATACGCAGTATTTT
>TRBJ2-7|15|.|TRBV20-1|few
CSARDASVTLYEQYF
TGCAGTGCTAGAGACGCAAGCGTGACTCTCTACGAGCAGTACTTC
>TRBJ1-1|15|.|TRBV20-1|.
CSARAPGFLGTEAFF
TGCAGTGCTAGAGCCCCGGGGTTTTTGGGGACTGAAGCTTTCTTT
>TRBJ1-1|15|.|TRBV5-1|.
CASSLEPQGSTEAFF
TGCGCCAGCAGCTTGGAACCCCAGGGAAGCACTGAAGCTTTCTTT
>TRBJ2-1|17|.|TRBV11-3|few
CASSLGRWGVSYNEQFF
TGTGCCAGCAGCTTAGGGCGATGGGGAGTCTCCTACAATGAGCAGTTCTTC
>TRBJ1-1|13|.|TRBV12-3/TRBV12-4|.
CASRRRENTEAFF
TGTGCCAGCAGACGAAGAGAGAACACTGAAGCTTTCTTT
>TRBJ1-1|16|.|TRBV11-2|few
CASSSPSTGMNTEAFF
TGTGCCAGCAGCTCCCCGTCGACAGGCATGAACACTGAAGCTTTCTTT
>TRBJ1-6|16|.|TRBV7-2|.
CASSLAMGLGNSPLHF
TGTGCCAGCAGCTTAGCGATGGGGCTTGGGAATTCACCCCTCCACTTT
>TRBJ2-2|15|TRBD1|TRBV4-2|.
CASSRGTDYYGELFF
TGTGCCAGCAGCCGAGGGACAGACTATTATGGGGAGCTGTTTTTT
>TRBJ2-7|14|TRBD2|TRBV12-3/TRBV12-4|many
CASSLGGEVKVQYF
TGTGCCAGCAGTTTGGGGGGGGAAGTAAAAGTGCAGTACTTC
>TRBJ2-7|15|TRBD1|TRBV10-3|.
CAISGDREISREQYF
TGTGCCATCAGTGGGGACAGGGAAATATCGAGGGAGCAGTACTTC
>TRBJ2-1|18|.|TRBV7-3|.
CASSLTSRQGDPYNEQFF
TGTGCCAGCAGCTTAACTTCCCGGCAGGGAGACCCCTACAATGAGCAGTTCTTC
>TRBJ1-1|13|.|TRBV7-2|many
CASSIGIRAEAFF
TGTGCCAGCAGCATAGGAATACGGGCTGAAGCTTTCTTT
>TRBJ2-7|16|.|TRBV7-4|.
CASSLRCSIQTYEQYF
TGTGCCAGCAGCTTACGGTGTAGCATTCAAACCTACGAGCAGTACTTC